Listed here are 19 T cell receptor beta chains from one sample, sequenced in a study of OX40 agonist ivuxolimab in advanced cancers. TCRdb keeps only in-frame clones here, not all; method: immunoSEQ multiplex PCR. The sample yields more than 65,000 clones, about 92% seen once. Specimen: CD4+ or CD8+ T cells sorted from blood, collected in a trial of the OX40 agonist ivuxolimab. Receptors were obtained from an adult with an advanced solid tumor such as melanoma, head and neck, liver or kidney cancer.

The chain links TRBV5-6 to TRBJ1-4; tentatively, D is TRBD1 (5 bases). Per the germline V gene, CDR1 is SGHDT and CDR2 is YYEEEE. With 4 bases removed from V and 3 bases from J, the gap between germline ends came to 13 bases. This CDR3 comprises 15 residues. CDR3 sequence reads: CASSTQGWANEKLFF. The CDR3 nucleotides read TGTGCCAGCAGCACCCAGGGATGGGCTAATGAAAAACTGTTTTTT. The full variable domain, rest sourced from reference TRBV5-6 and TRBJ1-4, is DAGVTQSPTHLIKTRGQQVTLRCSPKSGHDTVSWYQQALGQGPQFIFQYYEEEERQRGNFPDRFSGHQFPNYSSELNVNALLLGDSALYLCASSTQGWANEKLFFGSGTQLSVL.

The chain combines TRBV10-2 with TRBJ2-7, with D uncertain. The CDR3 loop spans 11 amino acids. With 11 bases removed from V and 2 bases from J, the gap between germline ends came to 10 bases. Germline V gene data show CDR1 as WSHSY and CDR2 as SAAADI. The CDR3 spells CACNGPYEQYF. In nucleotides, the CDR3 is TGCGCCTGCAATGGACCCTACGAGCAGTACTTC.

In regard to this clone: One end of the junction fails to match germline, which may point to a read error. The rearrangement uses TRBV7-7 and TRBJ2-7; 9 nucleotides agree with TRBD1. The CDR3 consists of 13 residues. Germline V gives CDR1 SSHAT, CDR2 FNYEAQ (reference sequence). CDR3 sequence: CASSTGQGYEQYF. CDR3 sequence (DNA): TGTGCTAGCAGCACCGGACAGGGGTACGAGCAGTACTTC.

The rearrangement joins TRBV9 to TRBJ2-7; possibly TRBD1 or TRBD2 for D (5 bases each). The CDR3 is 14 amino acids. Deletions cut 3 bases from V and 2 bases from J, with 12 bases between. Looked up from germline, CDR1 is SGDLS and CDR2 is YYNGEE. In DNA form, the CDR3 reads TGTGCCAGCAGCGCCGGGACCCTAGCCTACGAGCAGTACTTC. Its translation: CASSAGTLAYEQYF.

CDR3 residues: CASRETGGHGYEKLFF. DNA for the CDR3: TGTGCCAGCAGGGAGACAGGGGGCCACGGTTATGAAAAACTGTTTTTT. This chain links TRBV6-6 with TRBJ1-4, with 10 bases aligning to TRBD1. The germline V gene has CDR1 MNHNY and CDR2 SVGAGI (reference sequence). The CDR3 spans 16 residues. After removal of 6 bases from V and 6 bases from J, the junction contained 10 bases not matched to a gene.

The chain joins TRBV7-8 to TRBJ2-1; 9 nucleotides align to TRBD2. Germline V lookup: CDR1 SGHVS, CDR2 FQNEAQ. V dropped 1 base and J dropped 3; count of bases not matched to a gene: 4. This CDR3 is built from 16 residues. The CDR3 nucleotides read TGTGCCAGCAGCTTAGTTAGCGGGGGCCTCTACAATGAGCAGTTCTTC. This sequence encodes CASSLVSGGLYNEQFF.

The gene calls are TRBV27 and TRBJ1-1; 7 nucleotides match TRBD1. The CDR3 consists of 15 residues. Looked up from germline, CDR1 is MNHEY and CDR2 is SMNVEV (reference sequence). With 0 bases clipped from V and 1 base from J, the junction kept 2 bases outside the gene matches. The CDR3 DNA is TGTGCCAGCAGTTTATCCCCAGGGGGGAACACTGAAGCTTTCTTT. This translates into CASSLSPGGNTEAFF.

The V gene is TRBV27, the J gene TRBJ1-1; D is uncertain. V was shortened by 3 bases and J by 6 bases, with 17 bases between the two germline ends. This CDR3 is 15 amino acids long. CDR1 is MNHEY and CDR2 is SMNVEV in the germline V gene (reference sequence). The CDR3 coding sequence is TGTGCCAGCAGTTTTGTGCTGACCAAAGGCGCTGAAGCTTTCTTT. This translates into CASSFVLTKGAEAFF.

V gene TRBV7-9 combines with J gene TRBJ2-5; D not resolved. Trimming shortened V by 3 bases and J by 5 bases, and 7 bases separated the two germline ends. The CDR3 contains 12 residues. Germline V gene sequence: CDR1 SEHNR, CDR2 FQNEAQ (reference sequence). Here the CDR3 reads CASSFTWETQYF. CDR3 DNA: TGTGCCAGCAGCTTCACCTGGGAGACCCAGTACTTC.

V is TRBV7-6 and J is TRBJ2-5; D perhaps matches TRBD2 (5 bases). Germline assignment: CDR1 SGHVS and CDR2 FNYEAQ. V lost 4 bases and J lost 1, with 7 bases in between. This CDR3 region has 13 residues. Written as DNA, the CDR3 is TGTGCCAGCAGCTCGGAGGTCCAAGAGACCCAGTACTTC. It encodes CASSSEVQETQYF.

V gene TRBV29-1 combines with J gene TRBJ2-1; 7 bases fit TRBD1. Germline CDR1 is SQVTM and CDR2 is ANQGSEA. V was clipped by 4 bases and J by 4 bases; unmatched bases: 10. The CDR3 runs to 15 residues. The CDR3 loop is CSVAEIDREYNEQFF. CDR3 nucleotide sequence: TGCAGCGTTGCGGAGATTGACAGGGAGTACAATGAGCAGTTCTTC.

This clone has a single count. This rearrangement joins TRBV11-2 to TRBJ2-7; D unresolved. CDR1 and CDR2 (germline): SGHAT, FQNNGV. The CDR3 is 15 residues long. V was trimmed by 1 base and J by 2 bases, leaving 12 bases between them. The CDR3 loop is CASSLGSSSTYEQYF. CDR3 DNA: TGTGCCAGCAGCTTAGGGTCGAGTTCCACCTACGAGCAGTACTTC.

The CDR3 DNA follows: TGTGCCAGCAGCTTCCAGGACTTATACAATGAGCAGTTCTTC. It encodes CASSFQDLYNEQFF. The chain recombines TRBV7-9 with TRBJ2-1; possibly TRBD2 for D (5 bases). The CDR3 loop spans 14 amino acids. Germline CDR1 reads SEHNR; CDR2 reads FQNEAQ (reference sequence). Trimming left V 3 bases short and J 4 bases short, with 10 bases between.

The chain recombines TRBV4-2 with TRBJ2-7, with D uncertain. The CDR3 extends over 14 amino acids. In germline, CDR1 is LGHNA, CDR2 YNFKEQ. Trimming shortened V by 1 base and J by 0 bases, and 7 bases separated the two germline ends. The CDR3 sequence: CASSQGSTSYEQYF. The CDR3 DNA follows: TGTGCCAGCAGCCAAGGGTCGACCTCCTACGAGCAGTACTTC.

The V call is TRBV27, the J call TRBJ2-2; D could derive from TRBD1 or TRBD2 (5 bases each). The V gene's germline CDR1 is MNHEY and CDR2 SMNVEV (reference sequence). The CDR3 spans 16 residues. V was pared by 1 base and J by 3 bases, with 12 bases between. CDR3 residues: CASSLWGIGDTGELFF. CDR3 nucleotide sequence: TGTGCCAGCAGTTTATGGGGGATCGGGGACACCGGGGAGCTGTTTTTT.

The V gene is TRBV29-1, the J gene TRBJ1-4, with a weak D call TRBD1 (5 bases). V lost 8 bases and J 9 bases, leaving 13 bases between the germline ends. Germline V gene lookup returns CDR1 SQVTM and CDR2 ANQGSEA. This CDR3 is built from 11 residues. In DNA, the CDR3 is TGCAGCACGTGGGACGGGAAAAAACTGTTTTTT. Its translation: CSTWDGKKLFF.

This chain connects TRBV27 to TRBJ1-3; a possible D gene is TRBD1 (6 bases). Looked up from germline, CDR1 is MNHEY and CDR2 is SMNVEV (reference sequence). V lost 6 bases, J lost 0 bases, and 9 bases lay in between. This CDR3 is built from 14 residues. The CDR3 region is CASRLTGSGNTIYF. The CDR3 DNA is TGTGCCAGCAGACTGACAGGCTCTGGAAACACCATATATTTT.

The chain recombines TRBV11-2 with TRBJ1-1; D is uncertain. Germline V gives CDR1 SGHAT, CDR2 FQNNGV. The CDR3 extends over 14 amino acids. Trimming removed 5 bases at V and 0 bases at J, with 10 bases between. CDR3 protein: CASSPTTVNTEAFF. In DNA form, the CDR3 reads TGTGCCAGCAGCCCGACGACGGTGAACACTGAAGCTTTCTTT.

CDR3 amino acids: CASSSGTGGFYEQYF. CDR3 in DNA: TGTGCCAGCAGCTCCGGGACAGGGGGCTTCTACGAGCAGTACTTC. V and J are TRBV13 and TRBJ2-7, with 12 bases fitting TRBD1. With 4 bases clipped from V and 3 bases from J, the junction kept 4 bases outside the gene matches. The germline V gene encodes CDR1 PRHDT and CDR2 FYEKMQ (reference sequence). The CDR3 is made up of 15 amino acids.